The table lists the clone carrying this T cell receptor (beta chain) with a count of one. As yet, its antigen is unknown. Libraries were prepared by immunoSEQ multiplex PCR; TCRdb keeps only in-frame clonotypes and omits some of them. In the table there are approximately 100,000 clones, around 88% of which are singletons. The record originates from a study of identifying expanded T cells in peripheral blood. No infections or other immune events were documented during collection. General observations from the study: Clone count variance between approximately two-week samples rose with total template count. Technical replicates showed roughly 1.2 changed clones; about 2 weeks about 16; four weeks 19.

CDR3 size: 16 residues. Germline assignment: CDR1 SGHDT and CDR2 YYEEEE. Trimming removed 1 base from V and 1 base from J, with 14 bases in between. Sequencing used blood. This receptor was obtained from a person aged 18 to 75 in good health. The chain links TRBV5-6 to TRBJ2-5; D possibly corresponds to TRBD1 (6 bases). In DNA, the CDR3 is TGTGCCAGCAGCTTGCCCCAACCGGACAGCCAAGAGACCCAGTACTTC. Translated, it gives CASSLPQPDSQETQYF.